This T cell receptor beta chain emerged from a study of technical replicates of blood from four donors (dated by TCRdb to about 2017). Points on this clone: This clone's antigen is unknown. Per-nucleotide qualities are absent, and no much larger clonotype sits a single base away.

CDR1 MRHNA and CDR2 SNTAGT are derived from the germline V gene. Inclusive of the bounding cysteine and phenylalanine, the CDR3 is 14 residues long. Of all the DNA, just the CDR3 is kept, 42 bases in frame from base 1. V is cut by 1 base and J by 5 bases, and the space between the germline ends is 10 bases. The library came from the immunoSEQ multiplex PCR assay. The table comes from immuneACCESS by way of TCRdb, which keeps in-frame sequences with V and J called. Part of the clones is missing from these tables; in studies checked, under half for an unresolved V gene and the rest for unknown reasons. Within this sample are 75,000 to 100,000 clones, with approximately 94% of them counted one time only. The ten largest clones take up about 0.3% of the sample.

Sequencing input: T cells isolated from PBMCs. The chain links TRBV6-4 with TRBJ2-3; TRBD2 is a possible D gene, resting on 6 matching bases. This receptor was obtained from a human donor in good health. The CDR3 region reads CASSDYGGRDTQYF. The DNA is as follows: TGTGCCAGCAGTGACTACGGGGGTAGAGATACGCAGTATTTT.